A single T cell receptor beta chain is shown here with its context. The antigen remains undetermined. This specimen belongs to a study of vaccination and CD4 T cells after COVID-19. Across the study: From HCoV-229E, HCoV-OC43, HCoV-NL63 and SARS-CoV-2, overlapping spike peptides were used to stimulate the cells.

The sample's treatment: approximately 10-day PBMC culture with coronavirus spike peptide pools or control peptides (ViraFEST assay). Cultured CD4+ T-cell DNA underwent Oncomine TCR Beta short-read sequencing. From the PCR reads, TCRdb called clonotypes with MiXCR, one entry per CDR3 protein. The sample lists about 15,000 distinct CDR3 sequences, approximately 55% occurring once. The length of the CDR3 is 16 residues. Germline CDR1 is SGHNT and CDR2 is YENEEA. Unmatched junction bases numbered 5, after V lost 1 base and J lost 1 base. The sequence was obtained from a human donor who had recovered from COVID-19. Sequencing used CD4+ T cells from blood, cultured in vitro, obtained before SARS-CoV-2 vaccination. This sequence joins TRBV11-3 and TRBJ2-5; 8 bases fit TRBD1. DNA of the CDR3: TGTGCCAGCAGCTTAGGACAGGGGATTATCCAAGAGACCCAGTACTTC. As protein: CASSLGQGIIQETQYF.